Each of the 31 T cell receptor beta chains below was sequenced from the same sample in a study of blood T cell repertoires in COVID-19 (dated by TCRdb to the early 2020s). Library method: the immunoSEQ multiplex PCR assay. As stored in TCRdb, this immuneACCESS dataset retains in-frame rearrangements with V and J assigned. A fraction of the clones does not appear; measured against another copy, unresolved V genes explain less than half of the discrepancy, and the remainder lacks a known reason. Present in this sample are some 300,000 clones, around 84% of which were seen just once. 1.3% of the sample is taken by the ten largest. The source material was peripheral blood. Receptors were obtained from a man between 65 and 79 years old with acute or convalescent COVID-19.

The chain employs TRBV11-2 and TRBJ2-5; TRBD2 is a possible D gene (5 bases). Trimming stripped 5 bases from V and 2 bases from J, with 12 bases between. This CDR3 has 14 residues. Looked up from germline, CDR1 is SGHAT and CDR2 is FQNNGV. In nucleotides, the CDR3 is TGTGCCAGCAGCCCGACTACCATACAAGAGACCCAGTACTTC. Encoded protein: CASSPTTIQETQYF.

The chain uses TRBV2 and TRBJ2-2; 8 bases fit TRBD1. J was trimmed by 6 bases and V by 11 bases; bases with no gene match: 14. CDR1 SNHLY and CDR2 FYNNEI come from the germline V gene. This CDR3 is 15 amino acids long. DNA for the CDR3: TGTGCCTCCCTCCCAGGGGGCAACAGGGCCGGGGAGCTGTTTTTT. It translates to CASLPGGNRAGELFF.

The chain joins TRBV25-1 to TRBJ1-2, with no clear D. Germline CDR1 MGHDK, CDR2 SYGVNS. The CDR3 consists of 13 residues. V lost 3 bases, J lost 7 bases, and 12 bases lay in between. The DNA of the CDR3 is TGTGCCAGCAGTGAGACGGGATGGGGTGGCTACACCTTC. Protein: CASSETGWGGYTF.

V gene TRBV5-1 combines with J gene TRBJ2-1; the match to TRBD2 covers 7 bases. CDR3 size: 17 residues. V lost 1 base and J lost 1; bases outside the gene matches: 8. Germline V gene data show CDR1 as SGHRS and CDR2 as YFSETQ. Written as DNA, the CDR3 is TGCGCCAGCAGCTTGCTAAGCGGGATCCGGTCCTACAATGAGCAGTTCTTC. Protein sequence: CASSLLSGIRSYNEQFF.

The chain recombines TRBV9 with TRBJ1-5; 7 nucleotides match TRBD1. Looked up from germline, CDR1 is SGDLS and CDR2 is YYNGEE. The ends lost 4 bases at V and 2 bases at J; junction bases unmatched: 3. This CDR3 comprises 14 residues. The CDR3 DNA reads TGTGCCAGCAGCTTAGGACAGGGCAATCAGCCCCAGCATTTT. Encoded protein: CASSLGQGNQPQHF.

The V call is TRBV6-2 or TRBV6-3, the J call TRBJ2-2, with 10 bases fitting TRBD1. The V and J ends lost 5 bases and 6 bases, in that order; junction bases with no gene match: 12. CDR1 MNHEY and CDR2 SVGEGT come from the germline V gene. The CDR3 length is 17 residues. CDR3: CASSRMGWDRGAGELFF. The DNA for the CDR3 is TGTGCCAGCAGTCGTATGGGTTGGGACAGGGGCGCCGGGGAGCTGTTTTTT.

V gene TRBV2 combines with J gene TRBJ2-2; TRBD2 aligns across 14 bases. This CDR3 has 16 amino acids. V lost 9 bases, J lost 4 bases, and 7 bases stayed unmatched. Germline values: CDR1 SNHLY, CDR2 FYNNEI. CDR3 bases: TGTGCCAGTAAGGGACTAGCGGGAGAATCCACCGGGGAGCTGTTTTTT. Its protein is CASKGLAGESTGELFF.

This chain joins TRBV25-1 and TRBJ1-6, with D possibly being TRBD1 (6 bases). The CDR3 has 14 amino acids. V dropped 7 bases and J dropped 13 bases, with 20 bases sitting between them. CDR1 is MGHDK, CDR2 SYGVNS, per germline. The CDR3 DNA sequence: TGTGCCAGCAAGGAGACAGGCCGATTTCTTCCCCTCCACTTT. This encodes CASKETGRFLPLHF.

The chain links TRBV6-6 to TRBJ1-6; 7 nucleotides agree with TRBD1. J was trimmed by 10 bases and V by 6 bases; bases with no gene match: 15. Germline values: CDR1 MNHNY, CDR2 SVGAGI (reference sequence). The CDR3 sequence is 16 residues long. Written as DNA, the CDR3 is TGTGCCAGCAGGGAGGGACAGCTCTTGCTTAAATCACCCCTCCACTTT. This encodes CASREGQLLLKSPLHF.

V usage is TRBV5-4 and J usage is TRBJ1-6, with a tentative D call TRBD1 (5 bases). The V gene lost 4 bases and the J gene lost 9 bases, with 17 bases spanning the gap. CDR1 and CDR2 from the germline V gene are SGHNT and YYREEE (reference sequence). The CDR3 runs to 15 residues. This CDR3 is CASSPTPGGGSPLHF. The CDR3 region has the DNA TGTGCCAGCAGCCCAACGCCGGGGGGGGGTTCACCCCTCCACTTT.

The chain uses TRBV5-4 and TRBJ1-2; D perhaps matches TRBD1 (6 bases). The ends were cut back, 4 bases at V and 6 bases at J, with 10 bases in the middle. Germline V gene sequence: CDR1 SGHNT, CDR2 YYREEE (reference sequence). CDR3 length: 12 residues. The CDR3: CASSIDRNGYTF. The CDR3 DNA sequence: TGTGCCAGCAGCATAGACAGGAATGGCTACACCTTC.

In DNA form, the CDR3 reads TGTGCCATCAGCGGGACAGGGGAAGCTTTCTTT. Translating it yields CAISGTGEAFF. The chain is built from TRBV10-3 and TRBJ1-1; 9 nucleotides line up with TRBD1. The CDR3 loop spans 11 amino acids. V trimming: 6 bases; J trimming: 8 bases; junction bases outside the gene matches: 1. Germline V CDR1 and CDR2: ENHRY, SYGVKD.

The rearrangement uses TRBV24-1 and TRBJ2-2, with no clear D. The CDR3 consists of 15 residues. Trimming took off 5 bases at V and 1 base at J, with 10 bases between the two ends. Germline CDR1 KGHDR, CDR2 SFDVKD. CDR3 protein: CATSGTVQNTGELFF. CDR3 nucleotides: TGTGCCACCAGTGGCACAGTCCAGAACACCGGGGAGCTGTTTTTT.

This sequence joins TRBV2 and TRBJ1-3; 7 bases map to TRBD1. Losses at the gene ends were 6 bases for V and 0 bases for J; bases not matched to a gene: 5. Germline V gives CDR1 SNHLY, CDR2 FYNNEI. The CDR3 has 15 residues. CDR3 loop: CASRADRVSGNTIYF. CDR3 nucleotides: TGTGCCAGCAGGGCTGACAGGGTCTCTGGAAACACCATATATTTT.

In this sample, this clone turned up a few times. The J gene is TRBJ1-5, the V gene TRBV7-2; 8 nucleotides agree with TRBD1. The CDR3 covers 18 residues. Germline V lookup: CDR1 SGHTA, CDR2 FQGNSA. Unmatched junction bases numbered 10, after V lost 3 bases and J lost 0 bases. This CDR3 is CASSLAGTGPYSNQPQHF. CDR3 DNA sequence: TGTGCCAGCAGCTTGGCGGGGACAGGCCCGTATAGCAATCAGCCCCAGCATTTT.

The chain links TRBV4-3 to TRBJ2-1; 8 bases line up with TRBD2. V lost 0 bases to trimming and J lost 4 bases; unmatched junction nucleotides: 8. CDR3 length: 17 amino acids. Germline V CDR1 and CDR2: LGHNA, YSLEER. CDR3 nucleotides: TGCGCCAGCAGCCAAGATTTTCCGGGAGGGCCGTACAATGAGCAGTTCTTC. It encodes CASSQDFPGGPYNEQFF.

This chain connects TRBV6-6 to TRBJ2-1; possibly TRBD2 for D (6 bases). The length of the CDR3 is 13 residues. Germline loops: CDR1 MNHNY, CDR2 SVGAGI (reference sequence). V was shortened by 2 bases and J by 10 bases, with 12 bases between the two germline ends. The CDR3 bases are TGTGCCAGCAGTTACCCCGGGGGTGGCGAGCAGTTCTTC. Amino acid sequence: CASSYPGGGEQFF.

In its sample, this clone was seen a few times. This chain connects TRBV28 to TRBJ2-7; 9 positions match TRBD1. Germline values: CDR1 MDHEN, CDR2 SYDVKM. V shed 2 bases, J shed 5 bases, and the junction held 4 bases outside the gene matches. The CDR3 has 14 amino acids. The CDR3 DNA reads TGTGCCAGCAGTTTAACAGGGGGCATCCACGAGCAGTACTTC. Amino acids: CASSLTGGIHEQYF.

This rearrangement joins TRBV7-2 to TRBJ1-2; 8 positions match TRBD1. The CDR3 consists of 14 residues. The trim removed 4 bases at V and 3 bases at J, leaving 4 bases unmatched. Germline V lookup: CDR1 SGHTA, CDR2 FQGNSA. The CDR3 spells CASSSQTGDYGYTF. The CDR3 nucleotides read TGTGCCAGCAGCTCCCAGACAGGGGACTATGGCTACACCTTC.

The V gene is TRBV4-2, the J gene TRBJ2-1; 10 nucleotides match TRBD2. Germline lookup yields CDR1 LGHNA and CDR2 YNFKEQ. The ends lost 0 bases at V and 0 bases at J; junction bases unmatched: 11. This CDR3 comprises 20 residues. The CDR3 here is CASSQDQREGRPSSYNEQFF. As DNA, the CDR3 is TGTGCCAGCAGCCAAGATCAGCGGGAGGGCCGTCCGAGCTCCTACAATGAGCAGTTCTTC.

This rearrangement joins TRBV12-3 or TRBV12-4 to TRBJ2-1; D not resolved. Trimming removed 3 bases at V and 9 bases at J, with 6 bases between. There are 11 residues in the CDR3. For the CDR3, the DNA is TGTGCCAGCAGTTTCTTCGGTGAGCAGTTCTTC. Amino acid sequence: CASSFFGEQFF.

The chain uses TRBV13 and TRBJ2-7; 8 bases map to TRBD1. The V and J ends lost 5 bases and 2 bases, in that order; junction bases with no gene match: 5. CDR1 is PRHDT and CDR2 is FYEKMQ in the germline V gene (reference sequence). The CDR3 loop spans 14 amino acids. The CDR3 region is CASSPDRDAYEQYF. The CDR3 DNA sequence: TGTGCCAGCAGCCCGGACAGGGACGCCTACGAGCAGTACTTC.

This chain connects TRBV5-4 to TRBJ2-7; 8 bases are shared with TRBD1. The germline CDR1 and CDR2 sequences are SGHNT and YYREEE (reference sequence). The length of the CDR3 is 15 residues. The junction had 8 bases not matched to a gene; V was cut back by 4 bases and J by 2 bases. CDR3 bases: TGTGCCAGCAGCCCATTGACAGGGGTAGCCTACGAGCAGTACTTC. It is translated as CASSPLTGVAYEQYF.

Here the CDR3 DNA reads TGTGCCAGCAGTTTGATAGCGTCGACCTACGAGCAGTACTTC. Amino acid sequence: CASSLIASTYEQYF. The chain combines TRBV28 with TRBJ2-7; tentative D call: TRBD2 (5 bases). This CDR3 has 14 residues. Trimming removed 3 bases at V and 2 bases at J, with 11 bases between. CDR1 is MDHEN, CDR2 SYDVKM, per germline.

In this sample, this clone turned up once. The V gene is TRBV9, the J gene TRBJ2-7, with 10 bases that match TRBD2. The V segment lost 3 bases and the J segment 6 bases; nucleotides outside the gene matches: 3. Germline lookup yields CDR1 SGDLS and CDR2 YYNGEE. CDR3 length: 13 residues. The CDR3 sequence is CASSALAGGEQYF. The CDR3 coding sequence is TGTGCCAGCAGCGCCTTAGCGGGGGGCGAGCAGTACTTC. Using reference TRBV9 and TRBJ2-7 for the parts outside the CDR3, the full variable domain is DSGVTQTPKHLITATGQRVTLRCSPRSGDLSVYWYQQSLDQGLQFLIQYYNGEERAKGNILERFSAQQFPDLHSELNLSSLELGDSALYFCASSALAGGEQYFGPGTRLTVT.

V and J are TRBV6-1 and TRBJ1-5; D may be TRBD1 (6 bases). The CDR3 is 15 residues long. Trimming left V 3 bases short and J 4 bases short, with 13 bases between. Germline CDR1 MNHNS, CDR2 SASEGT. The DNA for the CDR3 is TGTGCCAGCAGTGAGGTGGACAGCCTAAATCAGCCCCAGCATTTT. Its translation: CASSEVDSLNQPQHF.

V and J are TRBV3-1 (or the pseudogene TRBV3-2) and TRBJ1-6; TRBD1 aligns across 8 bases. V lost 0 bases and J lost 13; bases outside the gene matches: 11. The germline gives CDR1 LGHDT, CDR2 YNNKEL (reference sequence). The CDR3 covers 16 residues. The CDR3: CASSQDPDREVTPLHF. The CDR3, as DNA: TGTGCCAGCAGCCAAGACCCGGACAGGGAAGTGACTCCCCTCCACTTT.

The chain links TRBV7-2 to TRBJ1-1, with 8 bases aligning to TRBD1. The CDR3 covers 12 residues. Germline lookup yields CDR1 SGHTA and CDR2 FQGNSA. After removal of 1 base from V and 10 bases from J, the junction contained 2 bases not matched to a gene. The CDR3: CASSLVTGGAFF. The CDR3 coding sequence is TGTGCCAGCAGCTTAGTAACAGGGGGAGCTTTCTTT.

J is TRBJ2-5 and V is TRBV7-8, with D perhaps TRBD1 (5 bases). In germline, CDR1 is SGHVS, CDR2 FQNEAQ. The CDR3 covers 15 residues. The V end lost 1 base, the J end lost 0 bases, and 9 bases lay between the germline ends. The CDR3 spells CASSLVPGHQETQYF. The CDR3 DNA is TGTGCCAGCAGCTTAGTTCCAGGGCACCAAGAGACCCAGTACTTC.

Here the CDR3 DNA reads TGTGCCAGCAGCTACGGACTAGCTCCGCTGTTTTTT. Protein product: CASSYGLAPLFF. The chain is built from TRBV7-8 and TRBJ2-2; TRBD2 agrees at 8 bases. Per germline, CDR1 SGHVS and CDR2 FQNEAQ. CDR3 length: 12 residues. Trimming at V came to 4 bases and at J to 13 bases, leaving 5 bases not matched to a gene. The whole variable domain, remainder taken from reference TRBV7-8 and TRBJ2-2, is GAGVSQSPRYKVAKRGQDVALRCDPISGHVSLFWYQQALGQGPEFLTYFQNEAQLDKSGLPSDRFFAERPEGSVSTLKIQRTQQEDSAVYLCASSYGLAPLFFGEGSRLTVL.

This chain joins TRBV6-2 or TRBV6-3 and TRBJ1-5; 8 bases match TRBD1. The CDR3 totals 16 residues. Germline trimming cut 0 bases from V and 6 bases from J; bases unmatched to any gene: 7. The germline V gene encodes CDR1 MNHEY and CDR2 SVGEGT. The CDR3 coding sequence is TGTGCCAGCAGTTACTCGACAGGGGCTTTATTTCAGCCCCAGCATTTT. It yields the protein CASSYSTGALFQPQHF.